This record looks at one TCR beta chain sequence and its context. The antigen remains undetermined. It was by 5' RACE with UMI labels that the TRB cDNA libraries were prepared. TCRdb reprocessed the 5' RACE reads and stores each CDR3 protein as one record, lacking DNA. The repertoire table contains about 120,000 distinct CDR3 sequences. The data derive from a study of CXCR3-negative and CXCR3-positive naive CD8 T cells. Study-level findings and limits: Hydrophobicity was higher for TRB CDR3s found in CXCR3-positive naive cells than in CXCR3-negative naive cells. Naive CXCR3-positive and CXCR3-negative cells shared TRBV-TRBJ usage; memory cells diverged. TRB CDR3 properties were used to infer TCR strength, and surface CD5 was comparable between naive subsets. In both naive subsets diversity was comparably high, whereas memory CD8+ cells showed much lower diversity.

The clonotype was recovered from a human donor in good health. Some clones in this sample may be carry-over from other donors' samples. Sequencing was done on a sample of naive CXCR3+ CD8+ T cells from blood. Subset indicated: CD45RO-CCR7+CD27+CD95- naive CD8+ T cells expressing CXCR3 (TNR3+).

The CDR3 sequence: CSARGGADTEAFF. The gene calls are TRBV20-1 and TRBJ1-1; checking the TCRdb D call of TRBD1 is not possible without DNA. Germline V lookup: CDR1 DFQATT, CDR2 SNEGSKA (reference sequence). The CDR3 totals 13 residues.